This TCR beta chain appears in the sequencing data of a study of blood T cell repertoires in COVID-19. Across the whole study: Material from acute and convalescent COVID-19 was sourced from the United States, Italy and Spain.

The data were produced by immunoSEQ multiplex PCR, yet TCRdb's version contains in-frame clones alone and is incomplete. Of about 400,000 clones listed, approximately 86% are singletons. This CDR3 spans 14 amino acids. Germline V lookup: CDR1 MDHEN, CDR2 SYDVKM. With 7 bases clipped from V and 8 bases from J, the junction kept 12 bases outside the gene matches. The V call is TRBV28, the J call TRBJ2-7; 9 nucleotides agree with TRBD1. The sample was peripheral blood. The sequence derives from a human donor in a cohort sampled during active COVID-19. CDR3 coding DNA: TGTGCCAGCACTAGGGGACAGGGTCGAGGGAAGCAGTACTTC. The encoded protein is CASTRGQGRGKQYF. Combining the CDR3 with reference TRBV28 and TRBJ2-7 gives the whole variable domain DVKVTQSSRYLVKRTGEKVFLECVQDMDHENMFWYRQDPGLGLRLIYFSYDVKMKEKGDIPEGYSVSREKKERFSLILESASTNQTSMYLCASTRGQGRGKQYFGPGTRLTVT.